The 7 T cell receptor beta chains given below trace back to one sample, sequenced in a study of T cell responses to AZD1222 COVID-19 vaccine. Produced via immunoSEQ multiplex PCR; TCRdb's table is partial and in-frame only. The sample shows around 200,000 clones, over 85% of them seen only once. This material consisted of peripheral blood, taken on day 0 of AZD1222 vaccination. These TCRs come from an adult in good health.

This rearrangement joins TRBV3-1 (or the pseudogene TRBV3-2) to TRBJ2-7; 9 bases fit TRBD1. Germline values: CDR1 LGHDT, CDR2 YNNKEL (reference sequence). With V trimmed by 7 bases and J by 4 bases, 5 bases remained unmatched. The CDR3 runs to 13 residues. The CDR3 loop reads CASTGTGTYEQYF. As DNA, the CDR3 is TGTGCCAGCACCGGGACAGGGACTTACGAGCAGTACTTC.

The CDR3 region has the DNA TGTGCCAGCAGTCCGGGACTAAGGTACAATGAGCAGTTCTTC. Residues: CASSPGLRYNEQFF. The V gene is TRBV6-5, the J gene TRBJ2-1; 7 bases fit TRBD2. Unmatched junction bases numbered 5, after V lost 5 bases and J lost 4 bases. This CDR3 is built from 14 residues. Germline CDR1 is MNHEY and CDR2 is SVGAGI.

There are a few counts of this clone. The V gene is TRBV6-5, the J gene TRBJ1-2; TRBD1 agrees at 9 bases. The CDR3 is made up of 13 amino acids. The V and J ends lost 6 bases and 7 bases, in that order; junction bases with no gene match: 6. CDR1 and CDR2 (germline): MNHEY, SVGAGI. The CDR3 protein is CASSQDRGGGYTF. The DNA for the CDR3 is TGTGCCAGCAGCCAGGACAGGGGAGGTGGCTACACCTTC.

This rearrangement joins TRBV6-5 to TRBJ2-5, with D uncertain. The CDR3 runs to 12 residues. V was cut by 2 bases and J by 4 bases, with 5 bases left in between. Looked up from germline, CDR1 is MNHEY and CDR2 is SVGAGI. CDR3 bases: TGTGCCAGCAGTTACGTGGGAGAGACCCAGTACTTC. Encoded protein: CASSYVGETQYF.

The V call is TRBV5-1, the J call TRBJ1-1, with D possibly matching TRBD1 (5 bases). The germline V gene encodes CDR1 SGHRS and CDR2 YFSETQ. This CDR3 has 16 amino acids. V was trimmed by 0 bases and J by 3 bases, leaving 15 bases between them. The CDR3 DNA sequence: TGCGCCAGCAGCTTGGGTTATCAGGGATGGGACACTGAAGCTTTCTTT. Amino acids: CASSLGYQGWDTEAFF. Drawing the rest from reference TRBV5-1 and TRBJ1-1, the complete variable domain is KAGVTQTPRYLIKTRGQQVTLSCSPISGHRSVSWYQQTPGQGLQFLFEYFSETQRNKGNFPGRFSGRQFSNSRSEMNVSTLELGDSALYLCASSLGYQGWDTEAFFGQGTRLTVV.

The chain employs TRBV3-1 (or the pseudogene TRBV3-2) and TRBJ1-6, with 7 nucleotides matching TRBD1. CDR1 is LGHDT, CDR2 YNNKEL, per germline (reference sequence). The junction had 9 bases not matched to a gene; V was cut back by 4 bases and J by 9 bases. CDR3 length: 15 amino acids. CDR3 sequence: CASSLGTAVSSPLHF. Here the CDR3 DNA reads TGTGCCAGCAGCCTCGGGACAGCTGTAAGTTCACCCCTCCACTTT.

V usage is TRBV23-1 and J usage is TRBJ2-7; possibly TRBD2 for D (6 bases). TRBV23-1 is known as an ORF, though its function is uncertain. Trimming cost V 8 bases and J 1 base, with 12 bases left between them. The CDR3 is made up of 13 amino acids. The CDR3 sequence: CASQRAISYEQYF. In DNA form, the CDR3 reads TGCGCCAGCCAGCGGGCCATTTCCTACGAGCAGTACTTC.